Each of the 21 T cell receptor beta chains below was sequenced from the same sample in a study of blood T cell repertoires in COVID-19. Profiling relied on immunoSEQ multiplex PCR, and the TCRdb table lists in-frame clones only, not all of them. The sample lists 150,000 to 200,000 clones, around 73% occurring once. Sequencing was performed on PBMCs or T cells enriched from blood (not recorded which). The receptors stem from a woman aged 45-65 years who had recovered from COVID-19.

The chain combines TRBV24-1 with TRBJ1-5; no clear D. Deletions cut 5 bases from V and 4 bases from J, with 8 bases between. The CDR3 totals 13 residues. Germline V CDR1 and CDR2: KGHDR, SFDVKD. CDR3: CATSAPGNQPQHF. The DNA of the CDR3 is TGTGCCACCAGTGCCCCCGGGAATCAGCCCCAGCATTTT.

The chain has TRBV7-2 and TRBJ2-7; TRBD1 matches 7 bases. The germline V gene has CDR1 SGHTA and CDR2 FQGNSA. Trimming at V came to 5 bases and at J to 3 bases, leaving 7 bases not matched to a gene. The CDR3 has 14 residues. The CDR3 sequence: CASSMGQFYYEQYF. CDR3 bases: TGTGCCAGCAGCATGGGACAGTTTTACTACGAGCAGTACTTC.

The CDR3 protein is CASSSQTGKSEQFF. CDR3 bases: TGCGCCAGCAGCTCCCAGACCGGGAAGTCAGAGCAGTTCTTC. V is TRBV5-1 and J is TRBJ2-1, with D possibly matching TRBD2 (5 bases). Looked up from germline, CDR1 is SGHRS and CDR2 is YFSETQ. V was shortened by 3 bases and J by 10 bases, with 17 bases between the two germline ends. CDR3 length equals 14 residues.

V and J are TRBV19 and TRBJ2-3; 7 nucleotides line up with TRBD2. Trimming at V came to 2 bases and at J to 0 bases, leaving 2 bases not matched to a gene. The germline CDR1 and CDR2 sequences are LNHDA and SQIVND (reference sequence). The CDR3 sequence is 15 residues long. The CDR3 nucleotides read TGTGCCAGTAGTATATCTAGCGGTAGCACAGATACGCAGTATTTT. Encoded protein: CASSISSGSTDTQYF.

The chain joins TRBV28 to TRBJ2-7, with 10 nucleotides matching TRBD2. Germline CDR1 and CDR2: MDHEN and SYDVKM. J gave up 1 base and V 9 bases, and 6 bases lay outside the gene matches. The CDR3 runs 14 residues. The CDR3 is CARRGTSASYEQYF. The DNA of the CDR3 is TGTGCCAGGCGGGGGACTAGCGCGTCCTACGAGCAGTACTTC.

This chain links TRBV5-5 with TRBJ2-7; a weak D match, TRBD1 (5 bases). The CDR3 is 15 amino acids. Trimming left V 3 bases short and J 2 bases short, with 15 bases between. Looked up from germline, CDR1 is SGHKS and CDR2 is YYEKEE (reference sequence). The CDR3 protein is CASSSVGAAAYEQYF. The CDR3 DNA follows: TGTGCCAGCAGCTCCGTAGGGGCGGCGGCCTACGAGCAGTACTTC.

The CDR3 protein is CSVVQDTSTDTQYF. CDR3 nucleotides: TGCAGCGTTGTACAGGATACAAGCACAGATACGCAGTATTTT. This chain connects TRBV29-1 to TRBJ2-3; a weak D match, TRBD1 (5 bases). Germline assignment: CDR1 SQVTM and CDR2 ANQGSEA. Deletions cut 4 bases from V and 0 bases from J, with 11 bases between. The CDR3 is made up of 14 amino acids.

The chain carries TRBV6-5 and TRBJ1-2; 7 positions match TRBD1. Germline V CDR1 and CDR2: MNHEY, SVGAGI. This CDR3 has 15 residues. Losses at the gene ends were 7 bases for V and 0 bases for J; bases not matched to a gene: 8. The CDR3 coding sequence is TGTGCCAGCACCTCAGGGGGGACCGCTAACTATGGCTACACCTTC. This codes for CASTSGGTANYGYTF.

The rearrangement links TRBV6-5 to TRBJ1-2, with a tentative D call TRBD1 (5 bases). Germline CDR1 and CDR2: MNHEY and SVGAGI. V was clipped by 0 bases and J by 3 bases, with 11 bases between them. This CDR3 contains 15 residues. As DNA, the CDR3 is TGTGCCAGCAGTTACTCTTTCAGGGCTGACTATGGCTACACCTTC. Its translation: CASSYSFRADYGYTF.

This clone was detected only a few times. This sequence joins TRBV11-2 and TRBJ1-6; D is uncertain. Germline CDR1 reads SGHAT; CDR2 reads FQNNGV. This CDR3 spans 16 amino acids. Trimming took off 1 base at V and 7 bases at J, with 14 bases between the two ends. The CDR3 region is CASSLGRAPGNSPLHF. The CDR3 region has the DNA TGTGCCAGCAGCTTAGGTAGGGCGCCGGGAAATTCACCCCTCCACTTT. Full variable domain (remainder filled in from reference TRBV11-2 and TRBJ1-6): EAGVAQSPRYKIIEKRQSVAFWCNPISGHATLYWYQQILGQGPKLLIQFQNNGVVDDSQLPKDRFSAERLKGVDSTLKIQPAKLEDSAVYLCASSLGRAPGNSPLHFGNGTRLTVT.

V gene TRBV19 combines with J gene TRBJ2-7; possible D gene TRBD2, 5 bases. The CDR3 has 14 residues. Trimming took off 3 bases at V and 2 bases at J, with 11 bases between the two ends. Looked up from germline, CDR1 is LNHDA and CDR2 is SQIVND (reference sequence). The CDR3 here is CASSIVGVTYEQYF. The CDR3 DNA reads as TGTGCCAGTAGTATTGTGGGAGTGACCTACGAGCAGTACTTC.

V gene TRBV30 combines with J gene TRBJ1-5; 9 bases fit TRBD1. This CDR3 comprises 16 residues. The germline CDR1 and CDR2 sequences are GTSNPN and SVGIG (reference sequence). Trimming at V came to 1 base and at J to 3 bases, leaving 7 bases not matched to a gene. This chain's CDR3 is CAWSARQGEANQPQHF. Written as DNA, the CDR3 is TGTGCCTGGAGTGCCCGACAGGGGGAGGCCAATCAGCCCCAGCATTTT.

CDR3 region: CASSEVASGELFF. In DNA form, the CDR3 reads TGTGCCAGCAGCGAAGTAGCGTCCGGGGAGCTGTTTTTT. The rearrangement uses TRBV9 and TRBJ2-2; D perhaps matches TRBD2 (5 bases). This CDR3 comprises 13 residues. V was trimmed by 3 bases and J by 6 bases, leaving 9 bases between them. Germline V CDR1 and CDR2: SGDLS, YYNGEE.

The genes are TRBV5-1 and TRBJ1-5, with 8 nucleotides matching TRBD1. Germline V gene lookup returns CDR1 SGHRS and CDR2 YFSETQ. The CDR3 length is 16 residues. Trimming took 0 bases from V and 2 from J; bases not matched to a gene: 4. The CDR3 loop reads CASSLGDRLGNQPQHF. DNA for the CDR3: TGCGCCAGCAGCTTGGGGGACAGGTTGGGCAATCAGCCCCAGCATTTT.

The chain carries TRBV3-1 (or the pseudogene TRBV3-2) and TRBJ2-2; D is unclear. CDR3 length: 15 residues. V lost 1 base, J lost 6 bases, and 12 bases lay in between. CDR1 is LGHDT and CDR2 is YNNKEL in the germline V gene (reference sequence). CDR3 sequence: CASSQASRWAGELFF. The DNA of the CDR3 is TGTGCCAGCAGCCAAGCGAGCAGGTGGGCCGGGGAGCTGTTTTTT.

This clone was observed a handful of times. This chain connects TRBV14 to TRBJ2-2; a possible D gene is TRBD2 (5 bases). The V end lost 4 bases, the J end lost 5 bases, and 23 bases lay between the germline ends. Germline V gene lookup returns CDR1 SGHDN and CDR2 FVKESK. This CDR3 comprises 18 residues. In DNA form, the CDR3 reads TGTGCCAGCAGCCCACTAGGGAGCTTAACTCAGAGAACCGGGGAGCTGTTTTTT. It translates to CASSPLGSLTQRTGELFF.

This chain uses TRBV19 with TRBJ1-1; D may be TRBD1 (6 bases). Germline loops: CDR1 LNHDA, CDR2 SQIVND (reference sequence). Trimming cost V 7 bases and J 2 bases, with 17 bases left between them. This CDR3 is 15 amino acids long. CDR3 sequence reads: CASTTTPDRNTEAFF. The CDR3 DNA sequence: TGTGCCAGTACCACGACCCCGGACAGAAACACTGAAGCTTTCTTT.

V usage is TRBV18 and J usage is TRBJ1-5; D is possibly TRBD1 (5 bases). The CDR3 is 17 amino acids. CDR1 and CDR2 (germline): KGHSH, LQKENI. Between the trimmed V and J ends, which lost 6 bases and 0 bases, there was a span of 18 bases. The CDR3 DNA reads as TGTGCCAGCTCCCTAACGCCCGGGGGTGATAGCAATCAGCCCCAGCATTTT. This gives the protein CASSLTPGGDSNQPQHF.

This chain connects TRBV5-4 to TRBJ2-3, with D perhaps TRBD2 (5 bases). Trimming left V 4 bases short and J 6 bases short, with 15 bases between. CDR3 length: 14 residues. CDR1 and CDR2 from the germline V gene are SGHNT and YYREEE (reference sequence). The CDR3 DNA follows: TGTGCCAGCAGCCGAGCAGGCACTAGGGATACGCAGTATTTT. It encodes CASSRAGTRDTQYF.

The chain has TRBV5-1 and TRBJ2-7; D call uncertain. Germline V gene sequence: CDR1 SGHRS, CDR2 YFSETQ. CDR3 length: 14 residues. The V gene lost 0 bases and the J gene lost 2 bases, with 9 bases spanning the gap. The CDR3 DNA sequence: TGCGCCAGCAGCTTGGAAGCACCCCCCTACGAGCAGTACTTC. Its translation: CASSLEAPPYEQYF.

A few counts support this clone. The chain has TRBV28 and TRBJ2-5, with D possibly TRBD1 on 6 matching bases. The V end was cut by 9 bases, the J end by 1 base, with 9 bases between. The CDR3 loop spans 12 amino acids. Looked up from germline, CDR1 is MDHEN and CDR2 is SYDVKM. CDR3 amino acids: CARMTGQETQYF. The CDR3 DNA reads TGTGCCAGAATGACAGGCCAAGAGACCCAGTACTTC.